The source of this TCR beta chain is a study of blood T cell repertoires in COVID-19. For the study at large: PBMCs, B-cell-depleted T cells, or T cells provided the cDNA or gDNA that made up the material.

Participant age was about 18 to 89 years, and participants resided in roughly 25 US areas. Each participant's cohort was designated according to participant-reported clinical history. The V end lost 5 bases, the J end lost 5 bases, and 19 bases lay between the germline ends. The CDR3 sequence is 16 residues long. Per the germline V gene, CDR1 is SGHRS and CDR2 is YFSETQ. Original handling: Estimated nucleated cell counts came from reference gene primer amplification. Method: immunoSEQ multiplex PCR; TCRdb's copy keeps in-frame clones and lacks some. D and trimming were read from the DNA, whereas the V and J calls and clone size are those reported in that table. This table has 250,000 to 300,000 clones, just over 90% appearing once.

The chain couples TRBV5-1 to TRBJ2-2; tentative D call: TRBD2 (6 bases). The TCR sequence derives from a middle-aged woman with acute COVID-19. The sample was PBMCs or T cells enriched from blood (not recorded which). CDR3 sequence (DNA): TGCGCCAGCAGTTCTCAGGTCGGGGGAAAGACCGGGGAGCTGTTTTTT. Protein product: CASSSQVGGKTGELFF.